One sample yielded the 14 T cell receptor beta chains listed below, sequenced in a study of post-analysis software for immune sequencing data. Study-wide results and limits: Higher frequency in patients than in controls was seen for roughly five TRBV segments, with TRBV5-6, TRBV5-1 and TRBV20-1 among them.

Their target antigens are unknown. TCR beta cDNA libraries had unique molecular identifiers. TCRdb used MiXCR to reprocess the PCR reads, holding one entry per CDR3 protein. The sample consists of approximately 570,000 distinct CDR3 sequences, roughly two fifths of them appearing once. The sequencing input was blood. Receptors originate from a girl between 10 and 17 years old with multiple sclerosis.

V gene TRBV20-1 combines with J gene TRBJ2-5; the match to TRBD2 covers 16 bases. The V gene's germline CDR1 is DFQATT and CDR2 SNEGSKA (reference sequence). J was trimmed by 5 bases and V by 3 bases; bases with no gene match: 3. The CDR3 has 15 residues. CDR3 sequence (DNA): TGCAGTGCTAGGCAGGGACTAGCGGGGGGGGAGACCCAGTACTTC. Protein product: CSARQGLAGGETQYF.

The V call is TRBV11-3, the J call TRBJ2-1; TRBD2 aligns across 10 bases. The CDR3 runs 16 residues. V lost 5 bases, J lost 4 bases, and 8 bases stayed unmatched. The V gene's germline CDR1 is SGHNT and CDR2 YENEEA. CDR3 bases: TGTGCCAGCAGCGCCACCGGGACTAGCGTTTACAATGAGCAGTTCTTC. Protein: CASSATGTSVYNEQFF.

J is TRBJ1-1 and V is TRBV6-4; D not resolved. The CDR3 is made up of 13 amino acids. V lost 0 bases, J lost 7 bases, and 9 bases lay in between. Germline V gives CDR1 MRHNA, CDR2 SNTAGT. The CDR3 region has the DNA TGTGCCAGCAGTGACTCCAGCGGGGATGAAGCTTTCTTT. Translating gives CASSDSSGDEAFF.

This clonotype is a singleton in its sample. The rearrangement joins TRBV12-3 or TRBV12-4 to TRBJ2-1; 10 bases line up with TRBD2. The CDR3 length is 17 residues. Trimming at V came to 1 base and at J to 3 bases, leaving 6 bases not matched to a gene. CDR3 nucleotide sequence: TGTGCCAGCAGTTTAGTAAGGACTAGCGGTATCTACAATGAGCAGTTCTTC. It encodes CASSLVRTSGIYNEQFF.

The chain uses TRBV19 and TRBJ2-7, with 10 positions matching TRBD2. V was clipped by 3 bases and J by 2 bases; unmatched bases: 4. Looked up from germline, CDR1 is LNHDA and CDR2 is SQIVND (reference sequence). The CDR3 has 15 residues. In DNA form, the CDR3 reads TGTGCCAGTAGTATGTCACTAGCGGGGACCTACGAGCAGTACTTC. As protein: CASSMSLAGTYEQYF. Combining the CDR3 with reference TRBV19 and TRBJ2-7 gives the whole variable domain DGGITQSPKYLFRKEGQNVTLSCEQNLNHDAMYWYRQDPGQGLRLIYYSQIVNDFQKGDIAEGYSVSREKKESFPLTVTSAQKNPTAFYLCASSMSLAGTYEQYFGPGTRLTVT.

This rearrangement joins TRBV5-1 to TRBJ2-1; TRBD2 aligns across 14 bases. V lost 4 bases and J lost 8; bases outside the gene matches: 5. From germline, CDR1 is SGHRS and CDR2 YFSETQ. The CDR3 has 15 residues. The CDR3 is CASSPTSGRGDEQFF. As DNA, the CDR3 is TGCGCCAGCAGCCCGACTAGCGGGAGGGGCGATGAGCAGTTCTTC.

V and J are TRBV12-3 or TRBV12-4 and TRBJ1-4; the match to TRBD1 covers 10 bases. The CDR3 sequence is 15 residues long. V lost 6 bases and J lost 8; bases outside the gene matches: 9. CDR3 in DNA: TGTGCCAGCAGCCCCTCCGGGACAGGGGACGAAAAACTGTTTTTT. Translated, it gives CASSPSGTGDEKLFF.

The V call is TRBV20-1, the J call TRBJ2-5; 9 positions match TRBD2. Germline trimming cut 0 bases from V and 2 bases from J; bases unmatched to any gene: 4. Per the germline V gene, CDR1 is DFQATT and CDR2 is SNEGSKA (reference sequence). The CDR3 has 15 residues. The CDR3 region is CSAREALAGQETQYF. The CDR3 nucleotides are TGCAGTGCTAGAGAGGCTCTAGCGGGGCAAGAGACCCAGTACTTC.

This clonotype was seen only a few times. The chain carries TRBV25-1 and TRBJ2-7; 12 positions match TRBD1. Matching the DNA end better, TRBJ2-5 makes the J call doubtful. Per germline, CDR1 MGHDK and CDR2 SYGVNS. The CDR3 consists of 16 residues. The CDR3 is CASSEPGQGAAETQYF. The CDR3 coding sequence is TGTGCCAGCAGTGAACCGGGACAGGGGGCAGCGGAGACCCAGTACTTC.

The chain recombines TRBV10-3 with TRBJ2-1; no firm D call. CDR3 length: 11 residues. V dropped 3 bases and J dropped 14 bases, with 11 bases sitting between them. Germline values: CDR1 ENHRY, CDR2 SYGVKD. CDR3 amino acids: CAISDGSGEFF. The DNA of the CDR3 is TGTGCCATCAGTGATGGCAGTGGGGAGTTCTTC.

J is TRBJ1-1 and V is TRBV6-5; no clear D gene. Germline V gives CDR1 MNHEY, CDR2 SVGAGI. The V gene lost 3 bases and the J gene lost 1 base, with 9 bases spanning the gap. The CDR3 consists of 14 residues. In nucleotides, the CDR3 is TGTGCCAGCAGTTATGGGCACAAGAACACTGAAGCTTTCTTT. Encoded protein: CASSYGHKNTEAFF.

In this sample, this clonotype turned up a few times. The rearrangement links TRBV14 to TRBJ1-2, with a tentative D call TRBD1 (5 bases). V lost 0 bases and J 6 bases, leaving 14 bases between the germline ends. The CDR3 runs to 15 residues. Per germline, CDR1 SGHDN and CDR2 FVKESK. CDR3 in DNA: TGTGCCAGCAGCCAAGATTCGAATGACAGAAATGGCTACACCTTC. Translated: CASSQDSNDRNGYTF. Full variable domain (rest looked up from reference TRBV14 and TRBJ1-2): EAGVTQFPSHSVIEKGQTVTLRCDPISGHDNLYWYRRVMGKEIKFLLHFVKESKQDESGMPNNRFLAERTGGTYSTLKVQPAELEDSGVYFCASSQDSNDRNGYTFGSGTRLTVV.

This chain uses TRBV12-3 or TRBV12-4 with TRBJ2-1, with 14 bases identical to TRBD2. V dropped 6 bases and J dropped 7; count of bases not matched to a gene: 8. The CDR3 runs to 16 residues. The CDR3 region is CASSETSGGGWNEQFF. The DNA of the CDR3 is TGTGCCAGCAGCGAGACTAGCGGGGGGGGGTGGAATGAGCAGTTCTTC.

This clonotype was seen just once. In DNA form, the CDR3 reads TGTGCCAGCCGGTTCACTAGCGGCACAGTAACGCAGTATTTT. This sequence encodes CASRFTSGTVTQYF. The rearrangement links TRBV7-9 to TRBJ2-3, with 8 nucleotides matching TRBD2. Per germline, CDR1 SEHNR and CDR2 FQNEAQ (reference sequence). Trimming took 8 bases from V and 9 from J; bases not matched to a gene: 13. The CDR3 has 14 amino acids.